The clone carrying this T cell receptor beta chain is called medium-sized based on its frequency. Its matching antigen is unknown. These data are taken from a study of T cell clusters in autoimmune cytopenias. TRB rearrangements were amplified by touch-down multiplex PCR with mixed TRB-A/B primers. One entry per CDR3 protein, without DNA, is what TCRdb gives after re-calling the multiplex PCR reads. Its listing shows fewer than 6,500 distinct CDR3 sequences. About 39,000 genome equivalents of blood DNA were amplified for TRB. Study conclusions and caveats: TRB repertoire shifts in secondary cytopenia and chronic lymphocytic leukemia mostly reflected lymphoma, not autoimmunity.

CDR1 is LNHDA, CDR2 SQIVND, per germline (reference sequence). The CDR3 runs to 12 residues. The sequenced sample consisted of peripheral blood. This sequence joins TRBV19 and TRBJ2-1. The TCR was taken from a human donor with an autoimmune cytopenia or autoimmune hepatitis (not recorded which). This CDR3 reads CASSIADNEQFF. The variable domain in full, completed from reference TRBV19 and TRBJ2-1, reads DGGITQSPKYLFRKEGQNVTLSCEQNLNHDAMYWYRQDPGQGLRLIYYSQIVNDFQKGDIAEGYSVSREKKESFPLTVTSAQKNPTAFYLCASSIADNEQFFGPGTRLTVL.